What follows are 23 T cell receptor beta chains derived from one specimen sequenced in a study of blood T cell repertoires in COVID-19. Here immunoSEQ multiplex PCR was the method, and the copy in TCRdb shows in-frame clones only, minus some. The table has fewer than 90,000 clones, about nine tenths seen once. The specimen sequenced was peripheral blood. All receptors come from a male donor with acute or convalescent COVID-19.

The chain has TRBV6-1 and TRBJ2-3, with D unclear. Deletions cut 2 bases from V and 2 bases from J, with 11 bases between. This CDR3 spans 15 amino acids. CDR1 is MNHNS, CDR2 SASEGT, per germline. CDR3 amino acids: CASSETPLSTDTQYF. The CDR3 nucleotides read TGTGCCAGCAGTGAAACCCCCCTATCCACAGATACGCAGTATTTT.

This clone was seen just once. This sequence joins TRBV7-2 and TRBJ2-5; 7 nucleotides agree with TRBD1. CDR3 length equals 15 residues. The V gene end was trimmed by 5 bases and the J gene end by 3 bases; junction bases not matched to a gene: 9. The germline CDR1 and CDR2 sequences are SGHTA and FQGNSA. CDR3 in amino acids: CASSPAPGTEETQYF. In DNA form, the CDR3 reads TGTGCCAGCAGCCCAGCTCCCGGGACAGAAGAGACCCAGTACTTC.

This clone was recorded once. The chain's CDR3 is CASSEVAGSNYGYTF. As DNA, the CDR3 is TGTGCCAGCAGTGAAGTGGCAGGATCTAACTATGGCTACACCTTC. This chain joins TRBV2 and TRBJ1-2; no firm D call. V lost 1 base, J lost 0 bases, and 9 bases lay in between. Looked up from germline, CDR1 is SNHLY and CDR2 is FYNNEI. The CDR3 contains 15 residues.

V is TRBV27 and J is TRBJ1-5; 9 bases are a match to TRBD1. This CDR3 has 15 residues. The J segment lost 7 bases and the V segment lost 6 bases, leaving 10 bases of the junction unmatched. The germline CDR1 and CDR2 sequences are MNHEY and SMNVEV (reference sequence). CDR3 DNA sequence: TGTGCCAGCAGCCCAACACAGGGGGCGAGGCAGCCCCAGCATTTT. Protein: CASSPTQGARQPQHF.

The chain recombines TRBV2 with TRBJ1-1, with TRBD1 matching 8 bases. The V and J ends lost 4 bases and 5 bases, in that order; junction bases with no gene match: 15. Germline-derived CDR1 and CDR2 are SNHLY and FYNNEI. CDR3 length: 17 residues. The CDR3 bases are TGTGCCAGCAGTGGGGGGGGACAGGTCGGTATTGGGACTGAAGCTTTCTTT. Translated: CASSGGGQVGIGTEAFF.

The chain recombines TRBV20-1 with TRBJ2-7; D not resolved. The CDR3 consists of 11 residues. Trimming removed 2 bases from V and 2 bases from J, with 4 bases in between. Germline V lookup: CDR1 DFQATT, CDR2 SNEGSKA (reference sequence). The CDR3 reads CSARRTYEQYF. As DNA, the CDR3 is TGCAGTGCTAGACGTACCTACGAGCAGTACTTC.

V usage is TRBV30 and J usage is TRBJ2-1, with TRBD2 identical over 8 bases. This CDR3 is built from 13 residues. The V and J ends lost 4 bases and 14 bases, in that order; junction bases with no gene match: 13. Germline V CDR1 and CDR2: GTSNPN, SVGIG (reference sequence). DNA for the CDR3: TGTGCCTGGAATCCGGGACTAGTGGGAGGGGAGTTCTTC. Translating it yields CAWNPGLVGGEFF.

The chain combines TRBV5-1 with TRBJ1-2; a weak D match, TRBD1 (5 bases). The CDR3 contains 14 residues. V lost 3 bases to trimming and J lost 3 bases, with 12 bases between them. Per the germline V gene, CDR1 is SGHRS and CDR2 is YFSETQ. The CDR3 sequence: CASSSVLGDYGYTF. Written as DNA, the CDR3 is TGCGCCAGCAGCTCCGTTCTAGGGGACTATGGCTACACCTTC.

The chain combines TRBV6-1 with TRBJ1-4, with D unclear. CDR1 and CDR2 (germline): MNHNS, SASEGT. Trimming removed 3 bases at V and 5 bases at J, with 7 bases between. The CDR3 length is 13 residues. CDR3 bases: TGTGCCAGCAGTGAGGCGGGGAATGAAAAACTGTTTTTT. Its translation is CASSEAGNEKLFF.

This clone was found once. The J gene is TRBJ2-3, the V gene TRBV30; 10 positions agree with TRBD2. Germline V gene data show CDR1 as GTSNPN and CDR2 as SVGIG (reference sequence). The CDR3 loop spans 16 amino acids. The trim removed 4 bases at V and 0 bases at J, leaving 7 bases unmatched. The CDR3, as DNA: TGTGCCTGGACCCGAGGAGCGGGGGGGAGCACAGATACGCAGTATTTT. This sequence encodes CAWTRGAGGSTDTQYF.

J is TRBJ2-3 and V is TRBV29-1; tentative D call: TRBD2 (6 bases). Trimming stripped 5 bases from V and 4 bases from J, with 13 bases between. CDR1 is SQVTM and CDR2 is ANQGSEA in the germline V gene. This CDR3 is built from 13 residues. The CDR3 bases are TGCAGCGTTTTGTTGGAGGGCTCAGATACGCAGTATTTT. It yields the protein CSVLLEGSDTQYF.

This clone was seen a few times. V and J are TRBV28 and TRBJ1-2; the D gene is possibly TRBD1 (5 bases). This CDR3 is 13 amino acids long. CDR1 is MDHEN and CDR2 is SYDVKM in the germline V gene. Trimming took off 5 bases at V and 8 bases at J, with 15 bases between the two ends. The CDR3 spells CASSPGGVRGYTF. The CDR3 DNA follows: TGTGCCAGCAGTCCCGGGGGGGTAAGGGGCTACACCTTC.

This chain joins TRBV2 and TRBJ1-2; 9 nucleotides line up with TRBD1. CDR1 is SNHLY, CDR2 FYNNEI, per germline. CDR3 size: 13 residues. The trim removed 7 bases at V and 6 bases at J, leaving 6 bases unmatched. The CDR3 here is CASMTDRGNGYTF. CDR3 bases: TGTGCCAGCATGACGGACAGGGGAAATGGCTACACCTTC.

CDR3 sequence: CAIRQDTGELFF. The CDR3 DNA reads TGTGCCATCCGACAGGACACCGGGGAGCTGTTTTTT. This chain links TRBV10-3 with TRBJ2-2; possible D gene TRBD1, 6 bases. The CDR3 has 12 residues. Germline CDR1 and CDR2: ENHRY and SYGVKD. Between the trimmed V and J ends, which lost 8 bases and 3 bases, there was a span of 7 bases.

V usage is TRBV5-8 and J usage is TRBJ1-5; D uncertain. Germline V gene sequence: CDR1 SGHTS, CDR2 YDEGEE. The CDR3 runs to 14 residues. The V gene lost 2 bases and the J gene lost 3 bases, with 9 bases spanning the gap. DNA of the CDR3: TGTGCCAGCAGCTTTCGAAGCCCCAATCAGCCCCAGCATTTT. Residues: CASSFRSPNQPQHF.

The chain recombines TRBV16 with TRBJ1-2; TRBD1 matches at 7 bases. The length of the CDR3 is 12 residues. Looked up from germline, CDR1 is KGHSY and CDR2 is FQNENV. The J segment lost 10 bases and the V segment lost 4 bases, leaving 6 bases of the junction unmatched. CDR3: CASSPRQGDYTF. The CDR3 bases are TGTGCCAGCAGCCCCAGACAGGGTGACTACACCTTC.

The chain is built from TRBV5-6 and TRBJ2-3; D is perhaps TRBD2 (6 bases). The CDR3 has 13 amino acids. Germline lookup yields CDR1 SGHDT and CDR2 YYEEEE. V lost 4 bases and J lost 6, with 12 bases in between. The CDR3 DNA is TGTGCCAGCAGCCTGCGCGGGACTGATACGCAGTATTTT. Protein sequence: CASSLRGTDTQYF.

This rearrangement joins TRBV2 to TRBJ1-4, with 7 bases aligning to TRBD1. The CDR3 has 15 residues. J was trimmed by 0 bases and V by 7 bases; bases with no gene match: 5. CDR1 and CDR2 from the germline V gene are SNHLY and FYNNEI. This CDR3 is CASKRDSTTNEKLFF. As DNA, the CDR3 is TGTGCCAGCAAACGGGACAGTACAACTAATGAAAAACTGTTTTTT.

V usage is TRBV9 and J usage is TRBJ2-5; weak D call: TRBD2 (6 bases). Germline lookup yields CDR1 SGDLS and CDR2 YYNGEE. The CDR3 consists of 12 residues. V was cut by 3 bases and J by 4 bases, with 7 bases left in between. CDR3 nucleotide sequence: TGTGCCAGCAGCGAGGGAGGAGAGACCCAGTACTTC. Encoded protein: CASSEGGETQYF.

The chain carries TRBV5-1 and TRBJ1-3; D perhaps matches TRBD1 (6 bases). This CDR3 has 16 residues. V was pared by 0 bases and J by 0 bases, with 10 bases between. Germline CDR1 reads SGHRS; CDR2 reads YFSETQ. CDR3 coding DNA: TGCGCCAGCAGCTTGGTAGGGGGATCCTCTGGAAACACCATATATTTT. Encoded protein: CASSLVGGSSGNTIYF.

This rearrangement joins TRBV3-1 (or the pseudogene TRBV3-2) to TRBJ1-6; D may be TRBD1 (6 bases). In germline, CDR1 is LGHDT, CDR2 YNNKEL (reference sequence). The CDR3 is made up of 14 amino acids. Trimming pared 4 bases from V and 6 bases from J, leaving 10 bases between. This CDR3 is CASSPRGGNSPLHF. CDR3 coding DNA: TGTGCCAGCAGCCCCAGGGGTGGTAATTCACCCCTCCACTTT.

The chain links TRBV29-1 to TRBJ2-1, with 11 bases matching TRBD1. This CDR3 has 12 residues. CDR1 is SQVTM and CDR2 is ANQGSEA in the germline V gene. With V trimmed by 6 bases and J by 6 bases, 1 base remained unmatched. Here the CDR3 reads CSVGQGANEQFF. The CDR3 nucleotides are TGCAGCGTCGGACAGGGGGCCAATGAGCAGTTCTTC.

The chain carries TRBV6-5 and TRBJ2-7; maybe TRBD2 (6 bases). V lost 7 bases and J lost 2, with 12 bases in between. This CDR3 is built from 13 residues. The V gene's germline CDR1 is MNHEY and CDR2 SVGAGI. CDR3 coding DNA: TGTGCCAGCACCACGGGAGCCCCCTACGAGCAGTACTTC. Its protein product is CASTTGAPYEQYF.